Included here is one T cell receptor beta chain sequence, with context. This sample stems from a study of blood T cell repertoires in COVID-19. Method: immunoSEQ multiplex PCR; TCRdb's copy keeps in-frame clones and lacks some. The table has some 250,000 clones, approximately 90% seen once. Participants, 18 to 89 years old, spanned about two dozen US areas. Participants were placed into cohorts based on the clinical history they reported. The specimen was PBMCs or T cells enriched from blood (not recorded which). This receptor was obtained from a human donor in a cohort exposed to, infected with or recovered from COVID-19 (not recorded which). The donor label of this sample is uncertain.

The CDR3 DNA is TGTGCCAGTAGTATCTCAGTTCAGCCCCAGCATTTT. This codes for CASSISVQPQHF. The chain uses TRBV19 and TRBJ1-5; D not certain. V was pared by 3 bases and J by 6 bases, with 6 bases between. This CDR3 is built from 12 residues. Germline CDR1 is LNHDA and CDR2 is SQIVND (reference sequence).